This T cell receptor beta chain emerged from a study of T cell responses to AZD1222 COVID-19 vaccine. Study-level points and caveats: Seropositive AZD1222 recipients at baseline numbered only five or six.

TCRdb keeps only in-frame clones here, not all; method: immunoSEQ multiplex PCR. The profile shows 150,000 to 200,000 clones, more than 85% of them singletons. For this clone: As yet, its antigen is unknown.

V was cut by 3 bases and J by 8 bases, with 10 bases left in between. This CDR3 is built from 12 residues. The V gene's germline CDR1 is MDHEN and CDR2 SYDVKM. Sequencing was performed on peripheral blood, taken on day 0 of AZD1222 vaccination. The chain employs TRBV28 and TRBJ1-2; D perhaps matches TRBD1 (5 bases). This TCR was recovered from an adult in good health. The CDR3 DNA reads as TGTGCCAGCAGTTTGAAAGGGGCGGGCTACACCTTC. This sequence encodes CASSLKGAGYTF.